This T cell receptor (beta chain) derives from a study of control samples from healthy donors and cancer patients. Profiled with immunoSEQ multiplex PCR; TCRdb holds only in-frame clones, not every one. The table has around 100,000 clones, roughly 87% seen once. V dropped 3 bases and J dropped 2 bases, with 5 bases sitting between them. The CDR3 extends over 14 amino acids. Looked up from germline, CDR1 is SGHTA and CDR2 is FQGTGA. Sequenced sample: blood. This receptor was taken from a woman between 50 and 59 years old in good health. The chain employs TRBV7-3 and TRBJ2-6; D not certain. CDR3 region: CASSLSPGANVLTF. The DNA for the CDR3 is TGTGCCAGCAGCTTGAGCCCTGGGGCCAACGTCCTGACTTTC.